This entry lists 8 T cell receptor beta chains sequenced from one sample in a study of early T cells in non-severe SARS-CoV-2 infection (dated by TCRdb to the early 2020s). The method behind the library was 5' RACE. Sequencing was performed on a NextSeq 500. TCRdb redid the processing of the public reads, applying fastp at Q25 and MiXCR, and retained in-frame beta chains. Rows are combined by CDR3 protein, so each entry shows the most common genes and DNA. The sample table contains about 80,000 distinct CDR3 sequences; only one count was recorded for 4.5% to 6% of them. The biggest ten clones account for around 7.3% of the sample. The sample here was whole blood, taken at baseline. These receptors all stem from an adult who was a healthcare worker with PCR-confirmed SARS-CoV-2 infection or an uninfected control (not recorded which).

This clonotype has a count of ten or more. This chain links TRBV27 with TRBJ1-1; D is unclear. This CDR3 contains 14 residues. V lost 3 bases to trimming and J lost 5 bases, with 13 bases between them. Germline V gene sequence: CDR1 MNHEY, CDR2 SMNVEV (reference sequence). The CDR3 sequence: CASSFPGEETEAFF. CDR3 DNA: TGTGCCAGCAGTTTTCCCGGGGAAGAAACTGAAGCTTTCTTT.

This clonotype was detected ten times or more. V is TRBV7-6 and J is TRBJ2-1; no clear D. CDR1 is SGHVS, CDR2 FNYEAQ, per germline. V was cut by 6 bases and J by 1 base, with 10 bases left in between. The CDR3 loop spans 14 amino acids. CDR3 region: CASSPYRSYNEQFF. The CDR3 nucleotides are TGTGCCAGCAGTCCGTATAGATCCTACAATGAGCAGTTCTTC. The full variable domain, in which reference TRBV7-6 and TRBJ2-1 provide the parts outside the CDR3, is GAGVSQSPRYKVTKRGQDVALRCDPISGHVSLYWYRQALGQGPEFLTYFNYEAQQDKSGLPNDRFSAERPEGSISTLTIQRTEQRDSAMYRCASSPYRSYNEQFFGPGTRLTVL.

This clonotype came up many times. CDR3 residues: CASSRTSGPSYEQYF. The CDR3 DNA sequence: TGCGCCAGCAGCAGGACTTCGGGGCCGTCCTACGAGCAGTACTTC. The rearrangement uses TRBV5-1 and TRBJ2-7; D possibly uses TRBD1 or TRBD2 (5 bases each). Trimming cost V 4 bases and J 1 base, with 15 bases left between them. Germline CDR1 is SGHRS and CDR2 is YFSETQ. This CDR3 region has 15 residues.

This clonotype was found many times. The chain recombines TRBV7-2 with TRBJ1-5, with D possibly being TRBD1 (6 bases). The CDR3 totals 15 residues. Deletions cut 0 bases from V and 6 bases from J, with 12 bases between. Germline V gene lookup returns CDR1 SGHTA and CDR2 FQGNSA. CDR3 residues: CASSLAGGGSQPQHF. The CDR3 DNA is TGTGCCAGCAGCTTAGCCGGGGGCGGAAGTCAGCCCCAGCATTTT.

This clonotype occurred a few times. The chain couples TRBV14 to TRBJ1-3; no reliable D call. With 3 bases removed from V and 2 bases from J, the gap between germline ends came to 14 bases. Looked up from germline, CDR1 is SGHDN and CDR2 is FVKESK. CDR3 length equals 16 residues. The CDR3 is CASSQPYPTTGNTIYF. The CDR3, as DNA: TGTGCCAGCAGCCAGCCCTATCCGACAACTGGAAACACCATATATTTT.

This sequence joins TRBV4-1 and TRBJ2-2, with TRBD1 matching over 7 bases. The junction had 11 bases not matched to a gene; V was cut back by 4 bases and J by 6 bases. Germline lookup yields CDR1 MGHRA and CDR2 YSYEKL. The CDR3 has 16 amino acids. This chain's CDR3 is CASSPARGQVAGELFF. CDR3 nucleotides: TGCGCCAGCAGCCCAGCGAGGGGGCAGGTGGCCGGGGAGCTGTTTTTT.

J is TRBJ1-2 and V is TRBV2; perhaps TRBD1 as D (5 bases). Germline V lookup: CDR1 SNHLY, CDR2 FYNNEI. Trimming took 6 bases from V and 4 from J, leaving 12 bases between them. There are 13 residues in the CDR3. CDR3 protein: CASRVDTLYGYTF. The CDR3 nucleotides read TGTGCCAGCAGGGTGGACACCCTCTATGGCTACACCTTC. The whole variable domain, remainder taken from reference TRBV2 and TRBJ1-2, is EPEVTQTPSHQVTQMGQEVILRCVPISNHLYFYWYRQILGQKVEFLVSFYNNEISEKSEIFDDQFSVERPDGSNFTLKIRSTKLEDSAMYFCASRVDTLYGYTFGSGTRLTVV.

There are many counts of this clonotype. The chain joins TRBV30 to TRBJ2-3; D is perhaps TRBD1 or TRBD2 (5 bases each). The V gene lost 0 bases and the J gene lost 4 bases, with 11 bases spanning the gap. From germline, CDR1 is GTSNPN and CDR2 SVGIG (reference sequence). This CDR3 is built from 14 residues. The DNA of the CDR3 is TGTGCCTGGAGTGTAAGAGGGGAAGCAGATACGCAGTATTTT. Encoded protein: CAWSVRGEADTQYF.